This TCR beta chain was documented in a study of blood T cells in healthy people across ages. A second PCR of roughly 7 to 11 cycles used a sample-barcoded 5' primer and a J-beta primer mix. TCRdb processed the 5' RACE reads anew with MiXCR; each CDR3 protein has one entry. The sample lists 1.5 million to 2 million distinct CDR3 sequences, 28% occurring once. Study-wide findings and caveats: Older age coincided with a roughly linear decline in TCR beta diversity per million T cells.

Trimming removed 0 bases from V and 7 bases from J, with 9 bases in between. The length of the CDR3 is 13 residues. Germline V gene lookup returns CDR1 MNHEY and CDR2 SVGAGI. Peripheral blood samples of roughly 10 milliliters were drawn from each donor. Per-sample yields of isolated PBMCs were at least 6.5 million. In this sample, this clonotype turned up a few times. The antigen remains undetermined. The material sequenced was blood. The chain combines TRBV6-5 with TRBJ1-1; no clear D. The source of this sequence is a woman in her 30s in good health. The CDR3 sequence is CASSYSRVGEAFF. The DNA for the CDR3 is TGTGCCAGCAGTTACTCCCGTGTGGGTGAAGCTTTCTTT.